Listed here are 22 T cell receptor beta chains from one sample, sequenced in a study of blood T cell repertoires in COVID-19 (dated by TCRdb to the early 2020s). The library was prepared using the immunoSEQ multiplex PCR assay. The clones in this table, taken by TCRdb from immuneACCESS, are in-frame only. Not every clone is retained; where verified, under half of the shortfall comes from an unresolved V gene, and the cause of the rest is unknown. The sample has about 440,000 clones on record, around 90% of them singletons. Of the sample, approximately 0.65% is held by the ten largest clones. The sequencing input was PBMCs or T cells enriched from blood (not recorded which). These receptors originate from a young man who had recovered from COVID-19.

This clone is a singleton in its sample. The rearrangement links TRBV7-3 to TRBJ2-1; 7 bases are a match to TRBD2. The CDR3 spans 16 residues. From germline, CDR1 is SGHTA and CDR2 FQGTGA. Germline trimming cut 6 bases from V and 2 bases from J; bases unmatched to any gene: 10. The CDR3 region is CASSTSGDYPYNEQFF. CDR3 in DNA: TGTGCCAGCAGTACAAGTGGGGACTACCCCTACAATGAGCAGTTCTTC.

The V call is TRBV2, the J call TRBJ2-7; TRBD2 aligns across 14 bases. This CDR3 is 16 amino acids long. V was pared by 7 bases and J by 4 bases, with 9 bases of the junction left unmatched. The germline V gene encodes CDR1 SNHLY and CDR2 FYNNEI. CDR3 in DNA: TGTGCCAGCACCCGGCAGGGACTAGCGGGAGTTTACGAGCAGTACTTC. Its protein is CASTRQGLAGVYEQYF.

CDR3 coding DNA: TGTGCCAGCAGCTTAGGTGACAGGGCGGGGCTGTTTTTT. Protein: CASSLGDRAGLFF. The chain uses TRBV7-6 and TRBJ2-2, with 7 bases identical to TRBD1. J gave up 13 bases and V 1 base, and 6 bases lay outside the gene matches. CDR3 length: 13 amino acids. CDR1 SGHVS and CDR2 FNYEAQ come from the germline V gene.

The chain uses TRBV12-3 or TRBV12-4 and TRBJ1-4, with TRBD1 matching 7 bases. The CDR3 spans 13 residues. V lost 5 bases and J lost 5; bases outside the gene matches: 2. CDR3 nucleotide sequence: TGTGCCAGCAGTGGGGACAGCAATGAAAAACTGTTTTTT. It codes for CASSGDSNEKLFF.

The chain combines TRBV7-2 with TRBJ1-6; D is uncertain. Germline V lookup: CDR1 SGHTA, CDR2 FQGNSA. V was clipped by 1 base and J by 10 bases, with 8 bases between them. This CDR3 comprises 13 residues. The CDR3 DNA is TGTGCCAGCAGCTTAGAGCGGGGATCACCCCTCCACTTT. As protein: CASSLERGSPLHF.

The J gene is TRBJ2-7, the V gene TRBV11-2; TRBD1 might be the D (6 bases). CDR1 is SGHAT and CDR2 is FQNNGV in the germline V gene. CDR3 length: 16 amino acids. Deletions cut 4 bases from V and 0 bases from J, with 16 bases between. For the CDR3, the DNA is TGTGCCAGCAGCTCCCCCACAGGGCCTAGCTCCTACGAGCAGTACTTC. Amino acid sequence: CASSSPTGPSSYEQYF. The full variable domain, rest sourced from reference TRBV11-2 and TRBJ2-7, is EAGVAQSPRYKIIEKRQSVAFWCNPISGHATLYWYQQILGQGPKLLIQFQNNGVVDDSQLPKDRFSAERLKGVDSTLKIQPAKLEDSAVYLCASSSPTGPSSYEQYFGPGTRLTVT.

This clone was recorded a few times. The rearrangement uses TRBV2 and TRBJ1-3; D is perhaps TRBD1 (5 bases). V lost 4 bases to trimming and J lost 1 base, with 17 bases between them. The CDR3 is 17 residues long. Germline V gene sequence: CDR1 SNHLY, CDR2 FYNNEI. CDR3 residues: CASSANSAGSSGNTIYF. CDR3 sequence (DNA): TGTGCCAGCAGTGCTAATTCTGCAGGGTCTTCTGGAAACACCATATATTTT.

The gene calls are TRBV14 and TRBJ1-5, with D hard to call. The CDR3 totals 15 residues. The ends were cut back, 0 bases at V and 5 bases at J, with 11 bases in the middle. Germline CDR1 is SGHDN and CDR2 is FVKESK. The CDR3 DNA follows: TGTGCCAGCAGCCAAGATATAAAGAGCGATCAGCCCCAGCATTTT. Translated: CASSQDIKSDQPQHF.

The chain employs TRBV7-3 and TRBJ2-1, with a tentative D call TRBD2 (5 bases). Trimming took 3 bases from V and 7 from J, leaving 10 bases between them. CDR3 size: 13 residues. The V gene's germline CDR1 is SGHTA and CDR2 FQGTGA. The CDR3 is CASSLSGPNEQFF. As DNA, the CDR3 is TGTGCCAGCAGCTTGAGCGGACCTAATGAGCAGTTCTTC.

The V call is TRBV12-3 or TRBV12-4, the J call TRBJ1-2; possible D gene TRBD1, 6 bases. The V end lost 7 bases, the J end lost 2 bases, and 11 bases lay between the germline ends. This CDR3 contains 13 residues. The CDR3: CASTNRANYGYTF. The CDR3 coding sequence is TGTGCCAGCACCAACAGGGCAAACTATGGCTACACCTTC.

In its sample, this clone was seen a few times. The V call is TRBV10-3, the J call TRBJ1-1, with 7 bases fitting TRBD1. CDR1 and CDR2 from the germline V gene are ENHRY and SYGVKD. The CDR3 is 14 residues long. V was pared by 4 bases and J by 7 bases, with 9 bases of the junction left unmatched. The CDR3 DNA sequence: TGTGCCATCAGTGGGGACAGAGCTTCATTTGAAGCTTTCTTT. This encodes CAISGDRASFEAFF.

Only a few counts were recorded for this clone. The chain uses TRBV5-1 and TRBJ2-2; unclear D gene. The CDR3 totals 13 residues. Germline V CDR1 and CDR2: SGHRS, YFSETQ. With 4 bases removed from V and 5 bases from J, the gap between germline ends came to 9 bases. The CDR3 nucleotides read TGCGCCAGCAGCCCCTCCGGGACCGGGGAGCTGTTTTTT. Protein product: CASSPSGTGELFF. Supplemented by reference TRBV5-1 and TRBJ2-2, the full variable domain reads KAGVTQTPRYLIKTRGQQVTLSCSPISGHRSVSWYQQTPGQGLQFLFEYFSETQRNKGNFPGRFSGRQFSNSRSEMNVSTLELGDSALYLCASSPSGTGELFFGEGSRLTVL.

The rearrangement links TRBV7-8 to TRBJ1-2, with D possibly matching TRBD1 (6 bases). The V gene lost 1 base and the J gene lost 0 bases, with 18 bases spanning the gap. CDR3 size: 18 residues. CDR1 is SGHVS and CDR2 is FQNEAQ in the germline V gene. Here the CDR3 reads CASSLGVGRGSANYGYTF. CDR3 coding DNA: TGTGCCAGCAGCTTAGGAGTAGGGAGGGGGTCGGCTAACTATGGCTACACCTTC.

This clone has more than one count but fewer than ten. V usage is TRBV4-1 and J usage is TRBJ2-7, with a possible D match to TRBD2 (5 bases). The CDR3 length is 13 residues. The V end was cut by 0 bases, the J end by 3 bases, with 6 bases between. Germline values: CDR1 MGHRA, CDR2 YSYEKL. DNA of the CDR3: TGCGCCAGCAGCCAAGACGACTACTACGAGCAGTACTTC. This codes for CASSQDDYYEQYF.

The V gene is TRBV2, the J gene TRBJ2-7, with a tentative D call TRBD1 (6 bases). CDR1 and CDR2 (germline): SNHLY, FYNNEI. CDR3 size: 12 residues. Deletions cut 5 bases from V and 5 bases from J, with 10 bases between. The chain's CDR3 is CASSLTGNEQYF. CDR3 sequence (DNA): TGTGCCAGCAGTTTAACAGGGAACGAGCAGTACTTC. Looking up the rest from reference TRBV2 and TRBJ2-7 gives the full variable domain: EPEVTQTPSHQVTQMGQEVILRCVPISNHLYFYWYRQILGQKVEFLVSFYNNEISEKSEIFDDQFSVERPDGSNFTLKIRSTKLEDSAMYFCASSLTGNEQYFGPGTRLTVT.

J is TRBJ1-5 and V is TRBV6-5, with D unresolved. The CDR3 loop spans 14 amino acids. CDR1 is MNHEY and CDR2 is SVGAGI in the germline V gene. V lost 6 bases, J lost 5 bases, and 14 bases lay in between. CDR3 protein: CASSPGVGHQPQHF. As DNA, the CDR3 is TGTGCCAGCAGCCCGGGAGTAGGGCATCAGCCCCAGCATTTT.

This rearrangement joins TRBV19 to TRBJ1-5; D unclear. This CDR3 spans 15 amino acids. The germline V and J ends were trimmed by 7 bases and 3 bases, with 16 bases remaining between them. Germline CDR1 is LNHDA and CDR2 is SQIVND (reference sequence). CDR3 coding DNA: TGTGCCAGTACCGGGGTCCACGGGTCCAATCAGCCCCAGCATTTT. It encodes CASTGVHGSNQPQHF.

The sample holds one count of this clone. The chain uses TRBV7-8 and TRBJ2-7; 8 bases fit TRBD2. The CDR3 spans 14 residues. CDR1 and CDR2 (germline): SGHVS, FQNEAQ. V was clipped by 3 bases and J by 4 bases; unmatched bases: 5. The CDR3 loop is CASSFRAGDYEQYF. In DNA, the CDR3 is TGTGCCAGCAGCTTCCGAGCGGGAGATTACGAGCAGTACTTC.

The chain joins TRBV28 to TRBJ2-7; 7 bases line up with TRBD2. This CDR3 comprises 15 residues. After removal of 6 bases from V and 7 bases from J, the junction contained 15 bases not matched to a gene. CDR1 and CDR2 (germline): MDHEN, SYDVKM. CDR3 protein: CASRGGAGAKWEQYF. The CDR3 bases are TGTGCCAGCAGGGGAGGGGCAGGAGCTAAATGGGAGCAGTACTTC. Full variable domain (missing parts from reference TRBV28 and TRBJ2-7): DVKVTQSSRYLVKRTGEKVFLECVQDMDHENMFWYRQDPGLGLRLIYFSYDVKMKEKGDIPEGYSVSREKKERFSLILESASTNQTSMYLCASRGGAGAKWEQYFGPGTRLTVT.

The chain is built from TRBV19 and TRBJ1-6; D perhaps matches TRBD1 (6 bases). The CDR3 length is 18 residues. The germline CDR1 and CDR2 sequences are LNHDA and SQIVND (reference sequence). V lost 6 bases and J 5 bases, leaving 23 bases between the germline ends. Written as DNA, the CDR3 is TGTGCCAGTAGCTCCCACGGGGGGGCCCGGGGCAATAATTCACCCCTCCACTTT. It translates to CASSSHGGARGNNSPLHF.

This clone came up a few times. The V gene is TRBV10-3, the J gene TRBJ1-2; no reliable D call. Trimming left V 7 bases short and J 5 bases short, with 14 bases between. The CDR3 runs 13 residues. CDR1 ENHRY and CDR2 SYGVKD come from the germline V gene. The CDR3 bases are TGTGCCATCACAGGAACAGACACTTATGGCTACACCTTC. This codes for CAITGTDTYGYTF.

Only one count was recorded for this clone. This sequence joins TRBV5-1 and TRBJ1-2, with D possibly being TRBD1 (6 bases). Looked up from germline, CDR1 is SGHRS and CDR2 is YFSETQ. Trimming pared 1 base from V and 10 bases from J, leaving 17 bases between. The CDR3 is made up of 14 amino acids. The CDR3 reads CASSLTGLGLNYTF. CDR3 nucleotide sequence: TGCGCCAGCAGCTTGACAGGGCTGGGTTTAAACTACACCTTC.